The text below deals with one TCR beta chain. What it binds is unknown. This sample was included in a study of beta chain features in type 1 diabetes. Notes on the study in general: For Type 1 diabetes patients, all four CD4+ subsets carried TCRB CDR3s that were moderately but significantly shorter.

CDR1 is MGHDK and CDR2 is SYGVNS in the germline V gene. The CDR3 has 15 residues. V lost 7 bases and J lost 1; bases outside the gene matches: 3. Since all of the isolated RNA was reverse transcribed, expressed TCRB transcripts were what got sequenced. TCRdb's copy holds only in-frame clones and misses some; the assay was immunoSEQ multiplex PCR. The sample carries around 280,000 clones, about 15% recorded once. The sample taken for sequencing was naive CD4+ T cells from blood. The chain has TRBV25-1 and TRBJ2-3; TRBD2 matches at 12 bases. The TCR was taken from a man younger than 35 with type 1 diabetes. Written as DNA, the CDR3 is TGTGCCAGCAAGGGACTAGCGGGTCGCACAGATACGCAGTATTTT. Translated: CASKGLAGRTDTQYF.